This entry concerns a single TCR beta chain. Its antigen is still unknown. These data belong to a study of beta chain features in type 1 diabetes. Findings and caveats of the study: People with Type 1 diabetes carried modestly yet significantly shorter TCRB CDR3s in all four CD4+ subsets. When VDJ junctions were examined, type 1 diabetes patients showed fewer insertions and more deletions. The study left unresolved whether HLA type influences TCRB rearrangement.

The study reverse transcribed the entire isolated RNA, so it sequenced expressed TCRB transcripts. The repertoire was sequenced with immunoSEQ multiplex PCR; TCRdb's copy has only in-frame clones and lacks some. Of about 240,000 clones in the sample, approximately 14% were seen once. Cell sorting via CD45RO/CCR7/CD25/CD127/CD95/CD27 was performed to obtain CD4+ naive, central memory, regulatory and stem cell-like memory cells. Each sorted population was over 95% pure. The germline V gene encodes CDR1 SGHTA and CDR2 FQGNSA. The CDR3 is 13 amino acids. After removal of 5 bases from V and 8 bases from J, the junction contained 5 bases not matched to a gene.

The chain employs TRBV7-2 and TRBJ2-4, with 8 positions matching TRBD2. The sequencing sample was made of naive CD4+ T cells from blood. This receptor was identified in a man between 25 and 39 years old with type 1 diabetes. The CDR3 DNA reads as TGTGCCAGCAGCCTCGGAGCGGGGGACATTCAGTACTTC. Its protein is CASSLGAGDIQYF.